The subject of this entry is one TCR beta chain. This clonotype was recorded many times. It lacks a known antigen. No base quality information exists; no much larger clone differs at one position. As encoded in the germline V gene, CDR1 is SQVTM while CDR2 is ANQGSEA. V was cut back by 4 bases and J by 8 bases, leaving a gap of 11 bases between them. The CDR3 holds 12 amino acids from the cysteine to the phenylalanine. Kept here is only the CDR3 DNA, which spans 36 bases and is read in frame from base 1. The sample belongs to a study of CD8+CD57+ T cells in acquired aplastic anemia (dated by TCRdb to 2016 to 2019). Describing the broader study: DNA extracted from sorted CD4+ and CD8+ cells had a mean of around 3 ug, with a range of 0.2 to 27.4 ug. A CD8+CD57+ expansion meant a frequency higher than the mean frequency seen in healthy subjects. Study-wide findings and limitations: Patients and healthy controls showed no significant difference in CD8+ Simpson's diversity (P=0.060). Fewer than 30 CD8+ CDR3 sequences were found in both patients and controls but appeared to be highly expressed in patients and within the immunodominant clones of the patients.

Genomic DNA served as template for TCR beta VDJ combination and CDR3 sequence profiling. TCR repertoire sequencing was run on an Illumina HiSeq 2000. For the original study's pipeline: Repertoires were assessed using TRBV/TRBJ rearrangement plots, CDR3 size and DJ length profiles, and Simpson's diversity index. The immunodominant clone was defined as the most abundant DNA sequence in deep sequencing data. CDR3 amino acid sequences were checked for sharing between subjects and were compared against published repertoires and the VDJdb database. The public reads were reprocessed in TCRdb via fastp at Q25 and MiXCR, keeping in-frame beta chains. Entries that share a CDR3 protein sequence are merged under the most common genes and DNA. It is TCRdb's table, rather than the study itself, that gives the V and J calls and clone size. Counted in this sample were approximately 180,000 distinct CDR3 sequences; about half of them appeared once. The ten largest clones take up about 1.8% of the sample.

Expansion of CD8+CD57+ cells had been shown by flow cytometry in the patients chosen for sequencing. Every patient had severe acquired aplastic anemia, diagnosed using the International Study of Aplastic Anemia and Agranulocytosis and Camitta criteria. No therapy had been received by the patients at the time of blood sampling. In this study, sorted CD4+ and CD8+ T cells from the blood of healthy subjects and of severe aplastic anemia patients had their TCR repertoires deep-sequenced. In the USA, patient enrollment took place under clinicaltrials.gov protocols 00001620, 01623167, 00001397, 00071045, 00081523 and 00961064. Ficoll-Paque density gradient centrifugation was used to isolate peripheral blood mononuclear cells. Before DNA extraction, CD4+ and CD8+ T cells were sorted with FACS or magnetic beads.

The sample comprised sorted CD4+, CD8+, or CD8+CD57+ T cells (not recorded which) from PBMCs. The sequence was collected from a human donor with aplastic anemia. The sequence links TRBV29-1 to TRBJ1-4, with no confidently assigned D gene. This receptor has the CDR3 CSVGGSGEKLFF. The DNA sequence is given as TGCAGCGTTGGAGGGTCAGGAGAAAAACTGTTTTTT.